Below, 10 T cell receptor beta chains from the same sample are listed, as sequenced in a study of breast tumors, draining lymph nodes, adjacent tissues. TCRdb reprocessed the multiplex PCR reads with MiXCR, giving one entry per CDR3 protein. Of 150,000 to 200,000 distinct CDR3 sequences listed, about 33% are singletons. Axillary draining lymph nodes of breast cancer patients supplied the node samples. Sequenced input: axillary lymph node tissue. Receptors were obtained from a female donor with breast cancer. Some clones in this sample may be carry-over from other donors' samples.

This clonotype was seen at least ten times. This sequence may be a read error, since a much larger clone differs from it by one base. The J gene is TRBJ2-5, the V gene TRBV6-4; D could derive from TRBD1 or TRBD2 (5 bases each). Trimming stripped 6 bases from V and 3 bases from J, with 11 bases between. Looked up from germline, CDR1 is MRHNA and CDR2 is SNTAGT. This CDR3 spans 13 amino acids. The CDR3 sequence: CASRLVGEETQYF. The DNA for the CDR3 is TGTGCCAGCAGGCTTGTGGGGGAAGAGACCCAGTACTTC.

Ten or more counts support this clonotype. The chain has TRBV7-3 and TRBJ2-2, with a tentative D call TRBD2 (6 bases). The CDR3 covers 17 residues. Trimming took 5 bases from V and 1 from J, leaving 17 bases between them. In germline, CDR1 is SGHTA, CDR2 FQGTGA. The DNA for the CDR3 is TGTGCCAGCAGCCTCGCGCACGGCGGGATGAACACCGGGGAGCTGTTTTTT. Its translation: CASSLAHGGMNTGELFF.

V gene TRBV18 combines with J gene TRBJ1-1; TRBD1 matches 10 bases. This CDR3 has 14 amino acids. The V gene end was trimmed by 2 bases and the J gene end by 5 bases; junction bases not matched to a gene: 2. Germline V gene lookup returns CDR1 KGHSH and CDR2 LQKENI. CDR3 DNA sequence: TGTGCCAGCTCACCAGGACAGGGGGTAACTGAAGCTTTCTTT. It specifies CASSPGQGVTEAFF.

The table lists this clonotype with many counts. This chain uses TRBV14 with TRBJ2-1; possibly TRBD2 for D (6 bases). V was clipped by 3 bases and J by 3 bases, with 9 bases between them. This CDR3 is built from 14 residues. Germline CDR1 SGHDN, CDR2 FVKESK. The CDR3 here is CASSHGDFYNEQFF. In DNA form, the CDR3 reads TGTGCCAGCAGCCACGGGGACTTCTACAATGAGCAGTTCTTC.

This clonotype has a count of ten or more. J is TRBJ1-4 and V is TRBV10-3, with 9 bases identical to TRBD1. In germline, CDR1 is ENHRY, CDR2 SYGVKD. V trimming: 3 bases; J trimming: 8 bases; junction bases outside the gene matches: 7. The CDR3 has 15 amino acids. CDR3 sequence reads: CAISDTDRGGEKLFF. The CDR3 region has the DNA TGTGCCATCAGTGATACGGACAGGGGTGGCGAAAAACTGTTTTTT.

This clonotype was picked up many times. This chain links TRBV6-4 with TRBJ1-2; perhaps TRBD1 as D (5 bases). The CDR3 is made up of 14 amino acids. V lost 3 bases to trimming and J lost 1 base, with 9 bases between them. The germline gives CDR1 MRHNA, CDR2 SNTAGT. The CDR3 DNA is TGTGCCAGCAGTGAGGGACGGGATAACTATGGCTACACCTTC. Encoded protein: CASSEGRDNYGYTF.

In regard to this clonotype: This may be a read error, as it is one base from a much larger clone. The chain joins TRBV7-2 to TRBJ2-7, with D uncertain. The CDR3 has 15 amino acids. Germline CDR1 reads SGHTA; CDR2 reads FQGNSA. The CDR3 region is CASSPGVGLGDEQHF. CDR3 DNA: TGTGCCAGCAGCCCTGGGGTAGGTCTCGGCGACGAGCAGCACTTC.

This clonotype was seen ten or more times. This rearrangement joins TRBV19 to TRBJ1-4, with D hard to call. The germline V gene has CDR1 LNHDA and CDR2 SQIVND (reference sequence). Trimming removed 5 bases at V and 7 bases at J, with 11 bases between. There are 13 residues in the CDR3. The CDR3 spells CASSFGRGEKLFF. The CDR3 DNA sequence: TGTGCCAGTAGTTTTGGTCGTGGTGAAAAACTGTTTTTT.

As to this clonotype: This clone may be a read error of a much larger clone one base away. V usage is TRBV18 and J usage is TRBJ2-2; no definite D call. The germline CDR1 and CDR2 sequences are KGHSH and LQKENI. V lost 7 bases, J lost 2 bases, and 14 bases lay in between. The CDR3 totals 15 residues. The CDR3 DNA sequence: TGTGCCAGCTTAACAAAGGAACGCAACACCGGGGAGCTGTTTTTT. This gives the protein CASLTKERNTGELFF.

This clonotype was seen at least ten times. The chain uses TRBV12-3 or TRBV12-4 and TRBJ1-5, with TRBD1 as a possible D gene (5 bases). CDR3 length: 15 amino acids. Trimming took off 0 bases at V and 4 bases at J, with 10 bases between the two ends. The CDR3 nucleotides are TGTGCCAGCAGTTTAGCGGCGTCAGGGAATCAGCCCCAGCATTTT. As protein: CASSLAASGNQPQHF.